The rows below give T cell receptor beta chains drawn from one sample of a study of CD8 T cells in Susac syndrome. One entry per CDR3 protein, called by TCRdb with MiXCR from the immunoSEQ multiplex PCR reads. The sample yields roughly 150,000 distinct CDR3 sequences, about 95% seen once. The sample comprised CD4+ T cells from PBMCs. The receptors come from a human donor with Susac syndrome. The CDR3 runs from the conserved cysteine through the conserved F or W. Size tells how often a clone was seen (once, few, many) or the class of an expanded clone, and some rows leave it out.

>-|TRBJ2-1|TRBV7-3
CASSPGNYNEQFF
>-|TRBJ1-5|TRBV12-3/TRBV12-4
CASSFNWGGDQPQHF
>-|TRBJ2-1|TRBV7-9
CASSLARQGAIYNEQFF
>-|TRBJ1-6|TRBV7-9
CASSSSSGAPLHF
>-|TRBJ2-2|TRBV29-1
CSVDRFGELFF
>-|TRBJ1-2|TRBV12-3/TRBV12-4
CASGATGVGGYTF
>once|TRBJ2-5|TRBV2
CASSWTGQETQYF
>-|TRBJ2-7|TRBV14
CASSENNGASLYEQYF
>-|TRBJ2-5|TRBV20-1
CSARGDPETQYF
>-|TRBJ2-1|TRBV19
CASRVYGRAYDNEQFF
>once|TRBJ1-5|TRBV2
CASNAGGVNQPQHF
>-|TRBJ2-3|TRBV15
CATSRDWGAGTSGREGATQYF
>-|TRBJ1-5|TRBV3-1
CASSQDSWGNQPQHF
>-|TRBJ2-1|TRBV5-4
CASSRDSRYNEQFF
>-|TRBJ2-7|TRBV29-1
CSVDTASGAPSEQYF
>-|TRBJ2-7|TRBV29-1
CSVVGNIYEQYF
>-|TRBJ2-7|TRBV6-2/TRBV6-3
CASSYGIFGPYEQYF
>-|TRBJ1-3|TRBV18
CASSPMTPGNTIYF
>-|TRBJ2-5|TRBV23-1
CASSQIKPRDIRPRREETQYF
>-|TRBJ2-3|TRBV29-1
CSVARGPGDTQYF
>once|TRBJ1-1|TRBV7-9
CASGRGADTEAFF
>-|TRBJ2-3|TRBV5-6
CASSLVRVSTDTQYF
>-|TRBJ2-5|TRBV12-3/TRBV12-4
CASSGTGQETQYF
>-|TRBJ2-1|TRBV7-2
CASRAAGYRYNEQFF
>-|TRBJ1-2|TRBV9
CASSVYRGGYTF
>-|TRBJ1-6|TRBV11-2
CASSLVIGNSPLHF
>-|TRBJ1-1|TRBV29-1
CSVQVDSLTAFF
>-|TRBJ2-3|TRBV7-9
CASSSPSSGGAGTQYF
>once|TRBJ1-4|TRBV5-1
CASSLGGGEKLFF
>once|TRBJ2-1|TRBV20-1
CSAADRRAYNEQFF
>-|TRBJ2-7|TRBV5-1
CASSPGAGGSYEQYF
>-|TRBJ2-7|TRBV25-1
CASRSAGQYYEQYF
>-|TRBJ2-7|TRBV20-1
CSARRSGGPYEQYF
>-|TRBJ1-1|TRBV19
CASTGGRTEAFF
>-|TRBJ1-1|TRBV6-2/TRBV6-3
CASSYGSGQGATEAFF
>-|TRBJ1-5|TRBV29-1
CSVGDGSNQPQHF
>once|TRBJ1-2|TRBV12-3/TRBV12-4
CASRQGEDGYTF
>once|TRBJ2-7|TRBV5-4
CASSLGLAGPREQYF
>-|TRBJ1-1|TRBV29-1
CSLGGPNTEAFF
>-|TRBJ1-3|TRBV6-5
CASSYSSSGNTIYF
>-|TRBJ2-7|TRBV5-1
CASSSGGETYEQYF